The 30 T cell receptor beta chains below all came from one sample that was sequenced in a study of CD4 T cells in relation to SARS-CoV-2 and coronaviruses. Profiled with immunoSEQ multiplex PCR; TCRdb holds only in-frame clones, not every one. The profile covers tens of thousands of clones, with around 72% appearing a single time and 9% to 15% taken by the ten largest. No cognate antigen is known for these TCRs. Unexposed donor CD4+ T cells date from about 2011-2018, before the COVID-19 pandemic. Isolation of CD4+ T cells took place after approximately 10 days in culture. The specimen was CD4+ T cells from PBMCs, cultured in vitro. These receptors originate from a human donor in good health.

The chain employs TRBV2 and TRBJ1-2; D not resolved. The ends were cut back, 0 bases at V and 4 bases at J, with 15 bases in the middle. In germline, CDR1 is SNHLY, CDR2 FYNNEI. The CDR3 loop spans 16 amino acids. The chain's CDR3 is CASSEAISGSGYGYTF. The CDR3 nucleotides are TGTGCCAGCAGTGAAGCGATAAGTGGGTCAGGCTATGGCTACACCTTC.

This clone was seen more than once but under ten times. J is TRBJ1-3 and V is TRBV2; no clear D. The CDR3 is 13 amino acids. CDR1 and CDR2 from the germline V gene are SNHLY and FYNNEI. V was shortened by 4 bases and J by 8 bases, with 12 bases between the two germline ends. The CDR3, as DNA: TGTGCCAGCAGTGCGACATTTGGGGACACCATATATTTT. Amino acids: CASSATFGDTIYF.

The chain combines TRBV10-1 with TRBJ2-3; the match to TRBD2 covers 8 bases. The germline V gene encodes CDR1 WNHNN and CDR2 SYGVQD (reference sequence). Germline trimming cut 2 bases from V and 8 bases from J; bases unmatched to any gene: 12. This CDR3 contains 16 residues. CDR3: CASSEDGRGVQATQYF. In DNA, the CDR3 is TGCGCCAGCAGTGAGGACGGGCGGGGGGTGCAGGCTACGCAGTATTTT.

The genes are TRBV7-3 and TRBJ1-1, with D possibly TRBD1 on 5 matching bases. There are 11 residues in the CDR3. V lost 9 bases and J 3 bases, leaving 8 bases between the germline ends. The germline V gene encodes CDR1 SGHTA and CDR2 FQGTGA. CDR3 sequence reads: CARDIDTEAFF. The CDR3 coding sequence is TGTGCCAGGGACATCGACACTGAAGCTTTCTTT.

V usage is TRBV18 and J usage is TRBJ2-7; D possibly matches TRBD1 or TRBD2 (5 bases each). The ends were cut back, 0 bases at V and 1 base at J, with 13 bases in the middle. The germline gives CDR1 KGHSH, CDR2 LQKENI. The CDR3 loop spans 16 amino acids. The CDR3 reads CASSPPGRGKSYEQYF. CDR3 DNA sequence: TGTGCCAGCTCACCACCGGGACGAGGGAAATCCTACGAGCAGTACTTC. The entire variable domain, with the rest obtained from reference TRBV18 and TRBJ2-7, is as follows: NAGVMQNPRHLVRRRGQEARLRCSPMKGHSHVYWYRQLPEEGLKFMVYLQKENIIDESGMPKERFSAEFPKEGPSILRIQQVVRGDSAAYFCASSPPGRGKSYEQYFGPGTRLTVT.

The chain employs TRBV7-9 and TRBJ1-4, with 7 bases matching TRBD1. The V gene's germline CDR1 is SEHNR and CDR2 FQNEAQ (reference sequence). The CDR3 totals 16 residues. V shed 1 base and J 4 bases; nucleotides not matched to a gene: 6. The CDR3 is CASSLGDSGVNEKLFF. CDR3 sequence (DNA): TGTGCCAGCAGCTTAGGGGACAGCGGAGTTAATGAAAAACTGTTTTTT.

This clone was found a few times. V gene TRBV30 combines with J gene TRBJ1-1; perhaps TRBD1 as D (5 bases). Germline V gene lookup returns CDR1 GTSNPN and CDR2 SVGIG (reference sequence). The CDR3 is 11 amino acids. Trimming pared 0 bases from V and 10 bases from J, leaving 9 bases between. The DNA for the CDR3 is TGTGCCTGGAGTGTAACGGGACCAGCTTTCTTT. Translating it yields CAWSVTGPAFF.

J is TRBJ1-2 and V is TRBV10-3; perhaps TRBD1 as D (6 bases). This CDR3 contains 14 residues. Germline V gene lookup returns CDR1 ENHRY and CDR2 SYGVKD. V was trimmed by 3 bases and J by 6 bases, leaving 14 bases between them. CDR3 protein: CAISDPRRGDGYTF. For the CDR3, the DNA is TGTGCCATCAGTGATCCGAGGAGGGGGGATGGCTACACCTTC.

The CDR3 spells CASSLEGASGTGEQYF. CDR3 coding DNA: TGTGCCAGCAGCTTAGAGGGGGCTAGCGGGACCGGGGAGCAGTACTTC. The chain employs TRBV7-2 and TRBJ2-7, with TRBD2 identical over 9 bases. The CDR3 runs 16 residues. V gave up 1 base and J gave up 7 bases; unmatched junction bases: 11. Germline V gene lookup returns CDR1 SGHTA and CDR2 FQGNSA.

The gene calls are TRBV4-3 and TRBJ1-2; 7 nucleotides line up with TRBD1. The CDR3 is 15 residues long. The junction had 8 bases not matched to a gene; V was cut back by 0 bases and J by 7 bases. The germline CDR1 and CDR2 sequences are LGHNA and YSLEER. CDR3 in amino acids: CASSQDTRTGGGYTF. The CDR3 DNA reads TGCGCCAGCAGCCAAGATACGCGGACAGGTGGTGGCTACACCTTC.

V usage is TRBV30 and J usage is TRBJ1-2, with 8 bases matching TRBD1. CDR3 length: 14 amino acids. Per the germline V gene, CDR1 is GTSNPN and CDR2 is SVGIG (reference sequence). V shed 1 base, J shed 8 bases, and the junction held 9 bases outside the gene matches. CDR3 DNA sequence: TGTGCCTGGAGTGACAGGGGGGACCTCGGGGGCTACACCTTC. Translating gives CAWSDRGDLGGYTF. The whole variable domain, filled in from reference TRBV30 and TRBJ1-2, reads SQTIHQWPATLVQPVGSPLSLECTVEGTSNPNLYWYRQAAGRGLQLLFYSVGIGQISSEVPQNLSASRPQDRQFILSSKKLLLSDSGFYLCAWSDRGDLGGYTFGSGTRLTVV.

CDR3 in amino acids: CASSLTWDRMDNSPLHF. Written as DNA, the CDR3 is TGTGCCAGCAGCTTAACATGGGACAGGATGGATAATTCACCCCTCCACTTT. The rearrangement uses TRBV7-2 and TRBJ1-6, with 8 positions matching TRBD1. The CDR3 sequence is 17 residues long. CDR1 SGHTA and CDR2 FQGNSA come from the germline V gene. The ends lost 2 bases at V and 5 bases at J; junction bases unmatched: 8.

This clone appeared a single time. This chain connects TRBV20-1 to TRBJ2-7, with D possibly TRBD1 on 5 matching bases. The CDR3 totals 11 residues. CDR1 DFQATT and CDR2 SNEGSKA come from the germline V gene (reference sequence). V dropped 7 bases and J dropped 3 bases, with 10 bases sitting between them. CDR3 nucleotide sequence: TGCAGTGTGAGACAGTTCTACGAGCAGTACTTC. Protein product: CSVRQFYEQYF.

This clone was counted only a few times. The chain is built from TRBV19 and TRBJ2-1; TRBD2 agrees at 11 bases. There are 16 residues in the CDR3. The V gene's germline CDR1 is LNHDA and CDR2 SQIVND (reference sequence). V shed 3 bases, J shed 8 bases, and the junction held 9 bases outside the gene matches. CDR3 protein: CASSMGGTSGWHEQFF. CDR3 in DNA: TGTGCCAGTAGTATGGGCGGGACTAGCGGATGGCATGAGCAGTTCTTC.

The V and J genes are TRBV9 and TRBJ2-3; TRBD2 aligns across 8 bases. The CDR3 loop spans 16 amino acids. Per germline, CDR1 SGDLS and CDR2 YYNGEE. Losses at the gene ends were 0 bases for V and 7 bases for J; bases not matched to a gene: 10. CDR3 residues: CASSVVGGGRTNTQYF. The CDR3 region has the DNA TGTGCCAGCAGCGTAGTAGGCGGCGGGAGGACGAATACGCAGTATTTT.

This chain uses TRBV6-5 with TRBJ2-7; D is undetermined. The CDR3 runs 14 residues. Germline-derived CDR1 and CDR2 are MNHEY and SVGAGI. The V end lost 6 bases, the J end lost 2 bases, and 14 bases lay between the germline ends. In DNA form, the CDR3 reads TGTGCCAGCAGCCTAACCTCGGACGCCTACGAGCAGTACTTC. Amino acid sequence: CASSLTSDAYEQYF.

This clone has just a few counts. The V call is TRBV5-8, the J call TRBJ2-5; 14 nucleotides align to TRBD2. With 2 bases clipped from V and 2 bases from J, the junction kept 8 bases outside the gene matches. The CDR3 covers 18 residues. The germline gives CDR1 SGHTS, CDR2 YDEGEE. CDR3 nucleotides: TGTGCCAGCAGCTTCTCCGGGACTAGCGGGAGACAACAAGAGACCCAGTACTTC. Translating gives CASSFSGTSGRQQETQYF.

This clone was seen a few times. The chain carries TRBV29-1 and TRBJ1-1; 10 bases are shared with TRBD1. The V segment lost 6 bases and the J segment 5 bases; nucleotides outside the gene matches: 9. The V gene's germline CDR1 is SQVTM and CDR2 ANQGSEA. The CDR3 loop spans 14 amino acids. DNA of the CDR3: TGCAGCGTCTCGACAGGGGGCGGGTGGACTGAAGCTTTCTTT. It encodes CSVSTGGGWTEAFF.

The gene calls are TRBV7-9 and TRBJ2-7; weak D call: TRBD1 (6 bases). V was pared by 5 bases and J by 2 bases, with 10 bases between. This CDR3 spans 13 amino acids. Germline V CDR1 and CDR2: SEHNR, FQNEAQ (reference sequence). The CDR3 loop reads CASSRDTTYEQYF. CDR3 coding DNA: TGTGCCAGCAGCCGGGACACGACCTACGAGCAGTACTTC.

J is TRBJ1-4 and V is TRBV7-8; no firm D call. Germline V gives CDR1 SGHVS, CDR2 FQNEAQ. V lost 6 bases to trimming and J lost 4 bases, with 12 bases between them. The CDR3 runs to 14 residues. The CDR3 DNA reads as TGTGCCAGCAGTTCCTTCTCCCATAATGAAAAACTGTTTTTT. The encoded protein is CASSSFSHNEKLFF.

The J gene is TRBJ2-7, the V gene TRBV7-9, with D hard to call. CDR3 length: 14 amino acids. Germline-derived CDR1 and CDR2 are SEHNR and FQNEAQ (reference sequence). V shed 2 bases and J shed 0 bases, with 8 bases lying between them. CDR3 sequence reads: CASSLFPSSYEQYF. The DNA of the CDR3 is TGTGCCAGCAGCTTATTCCCGAGCTCCTACGAGCAGTACTTC. The full variable domain, rest sourced from reference TRBV7-9 and TRBJ2-7, is DTGVSQNPRHKITKRGQNVTFRCDPISEHNRLYWYRQTLGQGPEFLTYFQNEAQLEKSRLLSDRFSAERPKGSFSTLEIQRTEQGDSAMYLCASSLFPSSYEQYFGPGTRLTVT.

The genes are TRBV5-6 and TRBJ1-5; the D gene is possibly TRBD1 (5 bases). Germline V lookup: CDR1 SGHDT, CDR2 YYEEEE. The CDR3 length is 15 residues. V lost 4 bases, J lost 6 bases, and 17 bases lay in between. The DNA of the CDR3 is TGTGCCAGCAGCGGAGGGGAAAGGGTGGGTCAGCCCCAGCATTTT. Encoded protein: CASSGGERVGQPQHF.

This rearrangement joins TRBV7-9 to TRBJ2-2, with 7 bases matching TRBD1. V shed 2 bases, J shed 5 bases, and the junction held 8 bases outside the gene matches. Germline CDR1 and CDR2: SEHNR and FQNEAQ (reference sequence). The CDR3 extends over 16 amino acids. CDR3 amino acids: CASSLKGQYSTGELFF. The CDR3 coding sequence is TGTGCCAGCAGCTTAAAGGGACAGTACTCTACCGGGGAGCTGTTTTTT.

This chain connects TRBV7-9 to TRBJ1-1, with D possibly TRBD1 on 5 matching bases. CDR1 and CDR2 from the germline V gene are SEHNR and FQNEAQ (reference sequence). Trimming shortened V by 7 bases and J by 5 bases, and 17 bases separated the two germline ends. The CDR3 is 14 residues long. CDR3 bases: TGTGCCAGCATAAGGGGCCGAAGTGGGACTGAAGCTTTCTTT. Translating gives CASIRGRSGTEAFF. Drawing the rest from reference TRBV7-9 and TRBJ1-1, the complete variable domain is DTGVSQNPRHKITKRGQNVTFRCDPISEHNRLYWYRQTLGQGPEFLTYFQNEAQLEKSRLLSDRFSAERPKGSFSTLEIQRTEQGDSAMYLCASIRGRSGTEAFFGQGTRLTVV.

The genes are TRBV30 and TRBJ2-7; TRBD2 matches 7 bases. Germline V gene lookup returns CDR1 GTSNPN and CDR2 SVGIG (reference sequence). This CDR3 contains 13 residues. After removal of 3 bases from V and 3 bases from J, the junction contained 5 bases not matched to a gene. The CDR3 here is CAWSLERDYEQYF. The CDR3 DNA sequence: TGTGCCTGGAGCTTAGAGCGGGACTACGAGCAGTACTTC.

J is TRBJ1-5 and V is TRBV7-2; TRBD1 agrees at 8 bases. The CDR3 has 18 amino acids. The J segment lost 2 bases and the V segment lost 5 bases, leaving 14 bases of the junction unmatched. Germline assignment: CDR1 SGHTA and CDR2 FQGNSA. The CDR3 is CASSRTGTGSFGNQPQHF. The CDR3 DNA reads as TGTGCCAGCAGCCGCACTGGGACAGGAAGTTTTGGCAATCAGCCCCAGCATTTT.

The V call is TRBV9, the J call TRBJ1-5; TRBD1 aligns across 7 bases. The CDR3 length is 16 residues. With V trimmed by 4 bases and J by 0 bases, 7 bases remained unmatched. From germline, CDR1 is SGDLS and CDR2 YYNGEE. Written as DNA, the CDR3 is TGTGCCAGCAGCAGAACAGGGGATTCTAGCAATCAGCCCCAGCATTTT. Amino acid sequence: CASSRTGDSSNQPQHF.

This clone appeared a single time. The chain links TRBV7-2 to TRBJ2-1, with 10 bases that match TRBD1. Per the germline V gene, CDR1 is SGHTA and CDR2 is FQGNSA. This CDR3 region has 19 residues. V gave up 3 bases and J gave up 0 bases; unmatched junction bases: 11. The CDR3 DNA sequence: TGTGCCAGCAGCTTTCCGGGACAGGGGTGGCGGAGCTCCTACAATGAGCAGTTCTTC. As protein: CASSFPGQGWRSSYNEQFF.

This chain links TRBV2 with TRBJ2-1; D remains unclear. Trimming left V 5 bases short and J 0 bases short, with 11 bases between. The CDR3 runs 15 residues. Germline V gives CDR1 SNHLY, CDR2 FYNNEI. CDR3: CASSPDRRSYNEQFF. The DNA for the CDR3 is TGTGCCAGCAGTCCGGACCGTCGCTCCTACAATGAGCAGTTCTTC.

The V call is TRBV19, the J call TRBJ2-7; 11 nucleotides match TRBD1. CDR1 is LNHDA and CDR2 is SQIVND in the germline V gene (reference sequence). V trimming: 3 bases; J trimming: 5 bases; junction bases outside the gene matches: 3. The CDR3 sequence is 14 residues long. CDR3 region: CASSMDRGRDEQYF. The CDR3 bases are TGTGCCAGTAGTATGGACAGGGGGCGAGACGAGCAGTACTTC.